Below are 23 T cell receptor beta chains sequenced from a single sample in a study of tissue T cells after allogeneic stem cell transplantation. Generated by immunoSEQ multiplex PCR, the TCRdb table keeps only in-frame clones and is missing some. The top ten clones hold approximately 5.9% of a sample with about 540 clones, about 59% of them seen once. Sample: liver tissue. The receptors here all came from a female BALB/c mouse in good health. MHC haplotype of the mouse line: H2-d.

Comment on this clone: The gene names given are mouse names. The read finishes 1 residue shy of the CDR3 end, and the germline J gene is used to complete it. The chain couples TRBV29 to TRBJ2-2; D not resolved. V shed 0 bases and J shed 0 bases, with 5 bases lying between them. The CDR3 is 15 amino acids. The germline CDR1 and CDR2 sequences are MSHET and SYDVDS. The CDR3 reads CASSLSGTNTGQLYF. The CDR3 DNA, read in part, is TGTGCTAGCAGTTTATCGGGGACAAACACCGGGCAGCTCTAC.

A remark on this clone: The genes and germline here are from mouse. Read data end 1 residue before the CDR3 end; the end is taken from the germline J gene. The genes are TRBV13-2 and TRBJ2-7; 12 bases line up with TRBD2. Germline trimming cut 3 bases from V and 7 bases from J; bases unmatched to any gene: 5. The CDR3 spans 14 residues. CDR1 is NNHNN and CDR2 is SYGAGS in the germline V gene (reference sequence). Here the CDR3 reads CASGGDWGGGEQYF. CDR3 bases read: TGTGCCAGCGGTGGCGACTGGGGGGGCGGGGAACAGTAC.

To note about this clone: Germline and genes: mouse. From the germline J gene comes the end of the CDR3, since the read stops 1 residue before it. This chain joins TRBV20 and TRBJ1-3, with D hard to call. The CDR3 has 12 residues. V was trimmed by 7 bases and J by 0 bases, leaving 7 bases between them. Germline V lookup: CDR1 GFQATS, CDR2 STVNSAI. The sequenced CDR3 bases are TGTGGTGTATCCCGTTCTGGAAATACGCTCTAT. This gives the protein CGVSRSGNTLY. The CDR3 in its entirety is CGVSRSGNTLYF.

This clone was detected a few times. Mouse gene names apply. Read sequence stops 1 residue before the CDR3 end, and the germline J gene provides the missing end. The rearrangement uses TRBV1 and TRBJ2-7, with 10 bases matching TRBD2. CDR1 is NSQYPW, CDR2 LRSPGD, per germline (reference sequence). V dropped 0 bases and J dropped 7; count of bases not matched to a gene: 6. The length of the CDR3 is 15 residues. The CDR3 region is CTCSADRLGGGEQYF. CDR3 DNA, as far as it was read: TGCACCTGCAGTGCAGATAGACTGGGGGGAGGAGAACAGTAC.

Details on this clone: Mouse gene names apply. The CDR3 end is not reached by the read, which stops 1 residue before it; the germline J gene fills it in. V gene TRBV13-1 combines with J gene TRBJ1-5; no clear D. With 0 bases removed from V and 2 bases from J, the gap between germline ends came to 6 bases. The CDR3 consists of 14 residues. The germline CDR1 and CDR2 sequences are NSHNY and SYGAGN. The CDR3 sequence: CASSDARDNQAPLF. The CDR3 bases that were read are TGTGCCAGCAGTGATGCACGGGACAACCAGGCTCCGCTT.

This clone was seen more than once but under ten times. Here the gene names and germline are mouse. The DNA read from the CDR3 is TGTGCCAGCAGTGATAACTGGGGGGCCTATGAACAGTAC. It yields the protein CASSDNWGAYEQY. The whole CDR3 region reads CASSDNWGAYEQYF. The chain carries TRBV13-1 and TRBJ2-7; 9 positions match TRBD2. The read is 1 residue too short to cover the CDR3 end, so that end is filled in from the germline J gene. The CDR3 length is 14 residues. Germline-derived CDR1 and CDR2 are NSHNY and SYGAGN. The V segment lost 1 base and the J segment 2 bases; nucleotides outside the gene matches: 1.

This clone was detected only a few times. Any gene name here is a mouse gene name. The read comes to an end 1 residue before the CDR3 does, leaving the germline J gene to fill in the end. V and J are TRBV13-3 and TRBJ2-3; D gene uncertain. Germline-derived CDR1 and CDR2 are NNHDY and SYVADS. This CDR3 has 14 residues. Deletions cut 1 base from V and 0 bases from J, with 6 bases between. The sequenced CDR3 bases are TGTGCCAGCAGTGATCCCGACAGTGCAGAAACGCTGTAT. Its protein is CASSDPDSAETLY. The full CDR3 protein reads CASSDPDSAETLYF.

As regards this clone: Gene and germline names: mouse. Sequencing ends 1 residue short of the CDR3 end; the germline J gene provides the rest. The genes are TRBV5 and TRBJ2-5; D is perhaps TRBD2 (5 bases). CDR1 and CDR2 (germline): LGHNA, YNLKQL (reference sequence). V shed 0 bases and J shed 0 bases, with 7 bases lying between them. The CDR3 consists of 15 residues. CDR3 DNA (partial): TGTGCCAGCAGCCAAGACTGGGCAAACCAAGACACCCAGTAC. This sequence encodes CASSQDWANQDTQY. The whole CDR3 sequence is CASSQDWANQDTQYF.

This clone was detected only a few times. Gene names follow the mouse nomenclature. The CDR3 end lies 1 residue beyond the end of the read and is filled in from the germline J gene. The genes are TRBV13-2 and TRBJ2-3, with TRBD1 matching 8 bases. The CDR3 is 14 residues long. Germline lookup yields CDR1 NNHNN and CDR2 SYGAGS (reference sequence). V shed 6 bases and J 0 bases; nucleotides not matched to a gene: 3. The sequenced CDR3 bases are TGTGCCAGCGTCGGACAGGGTAGTGCAGAAACGCTGTAT. Its protein is CASVGQGSAETLY. The complete CDR3 sequence is CASVGQGSAETLYF.

Points on this clone: Genes here carry mouse names. The CDR3 end is not reached by the read, which stops 1 residue before it; the germline J gene fills it in. The chain employs TRBV13-2 and TRBJ2-7; TRBD2 agrees at 8 bases. Germline V gene data show CDR1 as NNHNN and CDR2 as SYGAGS (reference sequence). Trimming cost V 3 bases and J 3 bases; bases outside gene matches: 2. This CDR3 is 13 amino acids long. CDR3 DNA, as far as it was read: TGTGCCAGCGGTGCCGGGACTGGCTATGAACAGTAC. Amino acid sequence: CASGAGTGYEQY. The full-length CDR3 reads as CASGAGTGYEQYF.

A word on this clone: Genes here carry mouse names. The CDR3 end is not reached by the read, which stops 1 residue before it; the germline J gene fills it in. This chain links TRBV13-2 with TRBJ1-2; D gene ambiguous. The CDR3 is 11 residues long. CDR1 is NNHNN, CDR2 SYGAGS, per germline (reference sequence). Trimming stripped 5 bases from V and 0 bases from J, with 2 bases between. CDR3 bases read: TGTGCCAGCGGGACAAACTCCGACTACACC. Encoded protein: CASGTNSDYT. The complete CDR3 reads CASGTNSDYTF.

Details on this clone: The gene symbols are mouse symbols. The read terminates 1 residue before the CDR3 end, so the remaining end is supplied by the germline J gene. The chain uses TRBV20 and TRBJ1-1, with unresolved D. From germline, CDR1 is GFQATS and CDR2 STVNSAI. This CDR3 spans 12 amino acids. Trimming removed 3 bases at V and 0 bases at J, with 5 bases between. CDR3 DNA (partial): TGTGGTGCTAGACATGCAAACACAGAAGTCTTC. It specifies CGARHANTEVF. The complete CDR3 reads CGARHANTEVFF.

This clone is a singleton in its sample. Here the gene names and germline are mouse. The CDR3 end lies 1 residue beyond the end of the read and is filled in from the germline J gene. The chain uses TRBV2 and TRBJ1-6, with TRBD1 matching over 7 bases. TRBJ1-6 is labeled an ORF, and its function is uncertain. There are 15 residues in the CDR3. Losses at the gene ends were 0 bases for V and 7 bases for J; bases not matched to a gene: 3. CDR1 and CDR2 (germline): LGHNA, YSYQKL. CDR3 DNA (partial): TGTGCCAGCAGCCAAGAGACAGGGCGGAATTCGCCCCTCTAC. This translates into CASSQETGRNSPLY. The full CDR3 protein reads CASSQETGRNSPLYF.

On this clone itself: The gene symbols are mouse symbols. The observed sequence ends 1 residue before the CDR3 terminus, with the missing tail filled in from the germline J gene. This chain uses TRBV13-2 with TRBJ2-3, with 11 bases that match TRBD2. Germline CDR1 and CDR2: NNHNN and SYGAGS (reference sequence). The ends lost 5 bases at V and 2 bases at J; junction bases unmatched: 4. The CDR3 extends over 15 amino acids. The sequenced CDR3 bases are TGTGCCAGCGGGAGACTGGGGGGGTTTGCAGAAACGCTGTAT. Encoded protein: CASGRLGGFAETLY. The CDR3, in full, reads CASGRLGGFAETLYF.

To note about this clone: Genes and germline are mouse. The read halts 1 residue ahead of the CDR3 end, with the missing end drawn from the germline J gene. The chain carries TRBV13-3 and TRBJ2-4; the D gene could be TRBD1 or TRBD2 (6 bases each). Germline V lookup: CDR1 NNHDY, CDR2 SYVADS. The CDR3 sequence is 15 residues long. Trimming left V 0 bases short and J 0 bases short, with 8 bases between. The CDR3 DNA, read in part, is TGTGCCAGCAGTGATGAGGGGGGAAGTCAAAACACCTTGTAC. This sequence encodes CASSDEGGSQNTLY. The whole CDR3 protein is CASSDEGGSQNTLYF.

A word on this clone: Genes and germline come from the mouse. The read is 1 residue too short to cover the CDR3 end, so that end is filled in from the germline J gene. The rearrangement links TRBV13-1 to TRBJ2-7; 10 bases align to TRBD2. The CDR3 contains 13 residues. After removal of 5 bases from V and 3 bases from J, the junction contained 2 bases not matched to a gene. Germline values: CDR1 NSHNY, CDR2 SYGAGN. Incomplete CDR3 DNA: TGTGCCAGCAGGAGGACTGGGGGCTATGAACAGTAC. Translated, it gives CASRRTGGYEQY. The CDR3 reads in full as CASRRTGGYEQYF.

Regarding this clone: Gene names are the mouse ones. The read gets to within 1 residue of the CDR3 end, and the germline J gene fills in the rest. The chain carries TRBV19 and TRBJ2-2; D call uncertain. The CDR3 totals 12 residues. The V and J ends lost 1 base and 4 bases respectively, with 2 bases between them. Germline V gives CDR1 FNHDT, CDR2 SITEND (reference sequence). CDR3 DNA (partial): TGTGCCAGCAGTATAACCACCGGGCAGCTCTAC. This encodes CASSITTGQLY. The entire CDR3 protein reads CASSITTGQLYF.

As to this clone: Germline and genes here are mouse. The CDR3 end lies 1 residue beyond the end of the read and is filled in from the germline J gene. The chain links TRBV5 to TRBJ2-7; 13 nucleotides align to TRBD2. The V segment lost 4 bases and the J segment 5 bases; nucleotides outside the gene matches: 5. Germline values: CDR1 LGHNA, CDR2 YNLKQL (reference sequence). This CDR3 comprises 15 residues. The DNA read from the CDR3 is TGTGCCAGCAGCCCGGACTGGGGGGGCGCCGATGAACAGTAC. It encodes CASSPDWGGADEQY. The CDR3 as a whole reads CASSPDWGGADEQYF.

Note on this clone: Gene names denote mouse genes. The CDR3 DNA, read in part, is TGTGCCAGCAGCTACGGGGGGGCAAATTCGCCCCTCTAC. Protein sequence: CASSYGGANSPLY. The complete CDR3 reads CASSYGGANSPLYF. The rearrangement uses TRBV4 and TRBJ1-6; tentative D call: TRBD1 (6 bases). The read finishes 1 residue shy of the CDR3 end, and the germline J gene is used to complete it. TRBJ1-6 is annotated as an ORF whose role is uncertain. Germline-derived CDR1 and CDR2 are LGHDT and YNNKQL (reference sequence). Trimming removed 3 bases at V and 7 bases at J, with 10 bases between. The CDR3 loop spans 14 amino acids.

On this clone: The gene names here belong to mouse. The CDR3 reads CASSLYEQYF. CDR3 DNA, as far as it was read: TGTGCCAGCAGTCTGTATGAACAGTAC. The chain uses TRBV24 and TRBJ2-7, with D unclear. The CDR3 extends 1 residue past the end of the read, so its final part is completed from the germline J gene. This CDR3 contains 10 residues. V lost 0 bases to trimming and J lost 6 bases, with 0 bases between them. The germline V gene has CDR1 KGHTA and CDR2 FRNEEI.

On this clone itself: The genes and germline here are from mouse. The CDR3 end is not reached by the read, which stops 1 residue before it; the germline J gene fills it in. The J gene is TRBJ2-4, the V gene TRBV13-2; TRBD1 agrees at 9 bases. Germline V gene data show CDR1 as NNHNN and CDR2 as SYGAGS (reference sequence). Trimming at V came to 3 bases and at J to 8 bases, leaving 7 bases not matched to a gene. This CDR3 contains 14 residues. The sequenced CDR3 bases are TGTGCCAGCGGTGCGCCGGGACAGGGAACCACCTTGTAC. Amino acids: CASGAPGQGTTLY. The full-length CDR3 reads as CASGAPGQGTTLYF.

Of note for this clone: Gene names refer to mouse genes. The DNA ends 1 residue before the CDR3 does, and the rest of the CDR3 is filled in from the germline J gene. V gene TRBV31 combines with J gene TRBJ2-7, with D unresolved. V was cut by 0 bases and J by 3 bases, with 6 bases left in between. Germline CDR1 and CDR2: GKSSPN and SITVG. This CDR3 comprises 12 residues. This CDR3 is CAWSLGGYEQYF. CDR3 bases read: TGTGCCTGGAGTCTAGGTGGCTATGAACAGTAC.

On this clone itself: Here the gene names and germline are mouse. The CDR3 is cut off 1 residue early in the read; its end comes from the germline J gene. The chain recombines TRBV4 with TRBJ2-3; 8 bases map to TRBD2. V trimming: 4 bases; J trimming: 0 bases; junction bases outside the gene matches: 3. This CDR3 has 15 amino acids. Looked up from germline, CDR1 is LGHDT and CDR2 is YNNKQL (reference sequence). The CDR3 loop reads CASSSGGPSAETLYF. The CDR3 bases that were read are TGTGCCAGCAGCTCTGGGGGGCCTAGTGCAGAAACGCTGTAT.